This entry describes one TCR beta chain. This entry comes from a study of blood T cell repertoires in COVID-19. Study at large: Acute and convalescent COVID-19 samples came from the United States, Italy and Spain. PBMCs, B-cell-depleted T cells, or T cells were the source of the cDNA or gDNA that made up the material.

Participants came from 20 to 25 US areas, aged roughly 18 to 100 years. As processed by the authors: Amplification from reference gene primers served as the basis for estimated nucleated cell counts. Assay: immunoSEQ multiplex PCR; the TCRdb copy retains only in-frame clones and omits some. V and J calls and clone size follow that table, whereas D and trimming were derived from the DNA. The data hold approximately 200,000 clones, with 86% observed a single time. Per germline, CDR1 MNHNS and CDR2 SASEGT. The CDR3 spans 12 residues. V lost 2 bases and J lost 8, with 6 bases in between. The TCR was taken from a woman in her 30s who had been exposed to COVID-19. The chain is built from TRBV6-1 and TRBJ1-4; unclear D gene. Sequencing input: PBMCs or T cells enriched from blood (not recorded which). The DNA for the CDR3 is TGTGCCAGCAGTGAACGGGGAGAAAAACTGTTTTTT. Protein product: CASSERGEKLFF.